These T cell receptor beta chains were read from a single sample in a study of blood T cell repertoires in COVID-19. Some clones are missing from TCRdb's copy, which holds only in-frame ones; the method was immunoSEQ multiplex PCR. The top ten hold 9.5% to 12% of the sample, which has approximately 170,000 clones, approximately 87% seen once. The sequenced sample was peripheral blood. All receptors come from a woman aged 60-75 years with COVID-19, enrolled during active disease. CDR3s include the opening cysteine and the closing phenylalanine or tryptophan. Each record gives: V gene, D gene, clone size, J gene, CDR3 DNA, CDR3 protein. The D gene is left open where the match is weak. The listing skips clone size in some rows; elsewhere it reads once, few, many or a size class.

>TRBV4-2|TRBD1|-|TRBJ2-7
TGTGCCAGCAGCTGGACAGGGGGTCGAGAGCAGTACTTC
CASSWTGGREQYF
>TRBV19|-|-|TRBJ1-1
TGTGCCAGTAGTATAATCCTTTCAGGGGACACTGAAGCTTTCTTT
CASSIILSGDTEAFF
>TRBV27|-|-|TRBJ1-1
TGTGCCAGCAGTTCGGACAGCCGGTTTGGTGAAGCTTTCTTT
CASSSDSRFGEAFF
>TRBV16|-|-|TRBJ1-2
TGTGCCAGCAGCCAATCCACAGGGATGGATGGCTACACCTTC
CASSQSTGMDGYTF
>TRBV2|TRBD2|-|TRBJ2-7
TGTGCCAGCAGAGCCCGGACTAGCGTAGACGAGCAGTACTTC
CASRARTSVDEQYF
>TRBV5-4|-|once|TRBJ2-1
TGTGCCAGCAGCTTGATGAGTGAGAATGAGCAGTTCTTC
CASSLMSENEQFF
>TRBV30|-|-|TRBJ2-5
TGTGCCTGGAGAAGAAGGGGTGGGGAGACCCAGTACTTC
CAWRRRGGETQYF
>TRBV3-1/TRBV3-2|TRBD1|-|TRBJ1-6
TGTGCCAGCAGCCCTTATTTACCGGGACAGGGGTATAATTCACCCCTCCACTTT
CASSPYLPGQGYNSPLHF
>TRBV5-4|-|-|TRBJ2-4
TGTGCCAGCAGCGCACAGGGAGTGGGGGACATTCAGTACTTC
CASSAQGVGDIQYF
>TRBV10-3|TRBD1|-|TRBJ1-6
TGTGCCATCAGTGAGTCGACAGGGCATAGTTCACCCCTCCACTTT
CAISESTGHSSPLHF
>TRBV10-3|-|-|TRBJ1-4
TGTGCCATCAGAGATACAGGATTAAATGAAAAACTGTTTTTT
CAIRDTGLNEKLFF
>TRBV9|TRBD2|-|TRBJ2-2
TGTGCCAGCACGGCGAGCGGGAGAATCGGCGGGGAGCTGTTTTTT
CASTASGRIGGELFF
>TRBV11-3|TRBD1|-|TRBJ1-1
TGTGCCAGCAGCTTAGACCCAACAGGGGGCACTGAAGCTTTCTTT
CASSLDPTGGTEAFF
>TRBV11-1|TRBD2|once|TRBJ2-1
TGTGCCAGCAAGCGGGAGAGTTACGGGCAGTTCTTC
CASKRESYGQFF
>TRBV6-5|TRBD1|-|TRBJ2-7
TGTGCCAGCAGTTACTCCGGGACAGGGGTACACGAGCAGTACTTC
CASSYSGTGVHEQYF
>TRBV4-1|TRBD1|many|TRBJ2-1
TGCGCCAGCAGCCCCGGCCGGGGACAGAACAATGAGCAGTTCTTC
CASSPGRGQNNEQFF
>TRBV19|TRBD1|-|TRBJ1-1
TGTGCCAGTAGTAGGGGGGGACAGGGTACTCTGAAAGCTTTCTTT
CASSRGGQGTLKAFF
>TRBV7-2|TRBD2|once|TRBJ2-1
TGTGCCAGCAGCGCGTGGACTAGCGACTACAATGAGCAGTTCTTC
CASSAWTSDYNEQFF
>TRBV29-1|-|-|TRBJ2-7
TGCAGCGTTGATCTGCCAGGGAAGTACGAGCAGTACTTC
CSVDLPGKYEQYF
>TRBV14|TRBD2|-|TRBJ2-4
TGTGCCAGCAGCCAAGATAGGACTAGCGGGAGGGTCAAAAACATTCAGTACTTC
CASSQDRTSGRVKNIQYF
>TRBV6-2/TRBV6-3|TRBD1|few|TRBJ1-1
TGTGCCAGCAGCTGGGACAGACTTGAAGCTTTCTTT
CASSWDRLEAFF
>TRBV7-8|TRBD2|-|TRBJ2-7
TGTGCCAGCAGCTTCCCCCTTGGGGGTAGCGGGAGGAGGGAGTCCTACGAGCAGTACTTC
CASSFPLGGSGRRESYEQYF
>TRBV4-3|-|-|TRBJ2-1
TGCGCCAGCAGCCAAATCCTTACCTACAATGAGCAGTTCTTC
CASSQILTYNEQFF
>TRBV29-1|-|-|TRBJ2-5
TGCAGCGGCGGGGACAGTCCCCAAGAGACCCAGTACTTC
CSGGDSPQETQYF
>TRBV5-6|-|-|TRBJ1-1
TGTGCCAGCAGCCTCCTCCCTTTTACCTCCGGCACTGAAGCTTTCTTT
CASSLLPFTSGTEAFF
>TRBV4-3|TRBD1|-|TRBJ2-7
TGCGCCAGCAGCCAAGAGGGACAGCCAGCGCGCGAGCAGTACTTC
CASSQEGQPAREQYF
>TRBV28|TRBD1|-|TRBJ2-7
TGTGCCAGCAGTTTCTTGGGACAGGGAAACTCCTACGAGCAGTACTTC
CASSFLGQGNSYEQYF
>TRBV29-1|TRBD1|-|TRBJ1-1
TGCAGCGTTGTTACAGGGGGCACTGAAGCTTTCTTT
CSVVTGGTEAFF
>TRBV9|TRBD1|-|TRBJ2-7
TGTGCCAGCAGCGTGATAACAGGGGGCGAGCAGTACTTC
CASSVITGGEQYF
>TRBV3-1/TRBV3-2|TRBD1|-|TRBJ1-4
TGTGCCAGCAGCCAAGATATGGCGACAGGGATCGGAAAACTGTTTTTT
CASSQDMATGIGKLFF